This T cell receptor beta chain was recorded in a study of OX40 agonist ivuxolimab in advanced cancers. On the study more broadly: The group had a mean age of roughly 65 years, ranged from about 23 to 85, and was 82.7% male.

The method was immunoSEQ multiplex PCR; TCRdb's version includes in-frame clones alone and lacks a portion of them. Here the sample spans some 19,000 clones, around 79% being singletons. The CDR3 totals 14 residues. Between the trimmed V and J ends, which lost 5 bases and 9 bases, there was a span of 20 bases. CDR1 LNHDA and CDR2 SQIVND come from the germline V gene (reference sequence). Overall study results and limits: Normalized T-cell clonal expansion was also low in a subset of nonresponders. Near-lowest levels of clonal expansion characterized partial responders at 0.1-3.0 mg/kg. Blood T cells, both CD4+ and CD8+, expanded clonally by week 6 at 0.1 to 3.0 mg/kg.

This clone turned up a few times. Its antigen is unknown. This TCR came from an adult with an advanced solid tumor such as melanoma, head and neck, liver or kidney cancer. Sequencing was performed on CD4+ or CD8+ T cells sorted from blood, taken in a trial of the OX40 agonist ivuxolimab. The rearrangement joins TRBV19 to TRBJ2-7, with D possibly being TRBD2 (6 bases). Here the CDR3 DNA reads TGTGCCAGTAGTGCGGGGACGGGAATACGAGCGCAGTACTTC. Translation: CASSAGTGIRAQYF.